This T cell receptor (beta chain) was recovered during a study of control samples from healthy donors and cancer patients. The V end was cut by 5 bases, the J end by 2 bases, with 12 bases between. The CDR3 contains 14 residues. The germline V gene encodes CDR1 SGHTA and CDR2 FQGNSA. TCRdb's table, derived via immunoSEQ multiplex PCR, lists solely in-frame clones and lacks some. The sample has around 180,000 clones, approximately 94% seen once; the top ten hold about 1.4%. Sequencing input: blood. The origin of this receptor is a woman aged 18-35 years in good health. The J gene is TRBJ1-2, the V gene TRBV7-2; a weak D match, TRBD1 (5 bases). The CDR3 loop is CASSPGSSNYGYTF. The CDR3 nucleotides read TGTGCCAGCAGCCCAGGGTCGTCCAACTATGGCTACACCTTC.